This T cell receptor beta chain was profiled in a study of T cell responses to AZD1222 COVID-19 vaccine. Study information: Second doses that came at about 4 or about 12 weeks were put together. Study conclusions and caveats: Donors in the cohort were predominantly white British and more often female, and clonal diversity was possibly underestimated. Samples come after the peak T cell response, not at day 14.

Assay used: immunoSEQ multiplex PCR; TCRdb lists only in-frame clones, some missing. The profile shows approximately 190,000 clones, 85% to 95% of them singletons. Germline-derived CDR1 and CDR2 are SGHAT and FQNNGV. Trimming pared 3 bases from V and 7 bases from J, leaving 1 base between. The length of the CDR3 is 10 residues. On this clone itself: No antigen is known for it.

Sequencing was performed on peripheral blood, taken on day 0 of AZD1222 vaccination. V usage is TRBV11-2 and J usage is TRBJ2-1; D not certain. The clonotype comes from an adult in good health. The CDR3 loop reads CASSFNEQFF. CDR3 DNA sequence: TGTGCCAGCAGCTTTAATGAGCAGTTCTTC. The variable domain in full, with the rest retrieved from reference TRBV11-2 and TRBJ2-1, is EAGVAQSPRYKIIEKRQSVAFWCNPISGHATLYWYQQILGQGPKLLIQFQNNGVVDDSQLPKDRFSAERLKGVDSTLKIQPAKLEDSAVYLCASSFNEQFFGPGTRLTVL.